These 20 T cell receptor beta chains originate from one sample sequenced in a study of cytomegalovirus exposure and HLA in healthy donors. Sequencing was performed with immunoSEQ multiplex PCR; in TCRdb, only in-frame clones are kept and a portion is missing. The sample has almost 70,000 clones, 96% seen once. The sequencing input was PBMCs. The receptors were gathered from a woman aged 18-30 years in good health and CMV-seropositive.

V usage is TRBV5-6 and J usage is TRBJ2-7; 7 bases line up with TRBD1. Germline trimming cut 5 bases from V and 6 bases from J; bases unmatched to any gene: 8. CDR1 is SGHDT, CDR2 YYEEEE, per germline. This CDR3 has 13 amino acids. This chain's CDR3 is CASRKIGTAEQYF. The CDR3 DNA follows: TGTGCCAGCAGGAAGATAGGGACAGCCGAGCAGTACTTC.

The chain carries TRBV15 and TRBJ2-6; 9 bases line up with TRBD1. The germline gives CDR1 LNHNV, CDR2 YYDKDF (reference sequence). There are 17 residues in the CDR3. V was pared by 3 bases and J by 3 bases, with 6 bases of the junction left unmatched. The CDR3 protein is CATSSSTGGYGANVLTF. CDR3 nucleotides: TGTGCCACCAGCAGTTCGACAGGGGGATATGGGGCCAACGTCCTGACTTTC. The variable domain in full, with the rest retrieved from reference TRBV15 and TRBJ2-6, is DAMVIQNPRYQVTQFGKPVTLSCSQTLNHNVMYWYQQKSSQAPKLLFHYYDKDFNNEADTPDNFQSRRPNTSFCFLDIRSPGLGDTAMYLCATSSSTGGYGANVLTFGAGSRLTVL.

The chain carries TRBV4-3 and TRBJ2-3; 10 bases fit TRBD1. This CDR3 is built from 20 residues. Germline V gives CDR1 LGHNA, CDR2 YSLEER. The V gene end was trimmed by 0 bases and the J gene end by 0 bases; junction bases not matched to a gene: 12. Here the CDR3 DNA reads TGCGCCAGCAGCCAAGACCTCGCCGCGGGACAGGGGCCGAGCACAGATACGCAGTATTTT. This codes for CASSQDLAAGQGPSTDTQYF.

The chain couples TRBV28 to TRBJ2-2; D is possibly TRBD1 (6 bases). Germline CDR1 and CDR2: MDHEN and SYDVKM. The V end was cut by 5 bases, the J end by 6 bases, with 16 bases between. CDR3 size: 15 residues. The CDR3 coding sequence is TGTGCCAGCAGTCCGACGGAACAGGGTCCCGGGGAGCTGTTTTTT. Protein: CASSPTEQGPGELFF.

The V call is TRBV1, the J call TRBJ1-3. TRBV1 is a pseudogene segment. CDR3 length equals 15 residues. The CDR3 region has the DNA TGCACCAGCAGCCGACTCTCATACTCTGGAAACACCATATATTTT. Its translation is CTSSRLSYSGNTIYF.

The rearrangement joins TRBV18 to TRBJ2-3; D gene unclear. The CDR3 consists of 15 residues. Germline lookup yields CDR1 KGHSH and CDR2 LQKENI. V was shortened by 6 bases and J by 0 bases, with 13 bases between the two germline ends. DNA of the CDR3: TGTGCCAGCTCCGAGCCTGGCGGTAGCACAGATACGCAGTATTTT. Protein: CASSEPGGSTDTQYF.

The chain joins TRBV5-4 to TRBJ2-4; the match to TRBD2 covers 11 bases. The germline V gene encodes CDR1 SGHNT and CDR2 YYREEE (reference sequence). V lost 2 bases to trimming and J lost 0 bases; unmatched junction nucleotides: 7. The CDR3 is 18 amino acids. As DNA, the CDR3 is TGTGCCAGCAGCTTTAGCGGGAGGGCCGAACCAGCCAAAAACATTCAGTACTTC. This sequence encodes CASSFSGRAEPAKNIQYF.

The chain uses TRBV15 and TRBJ2-7; TRBD2 matches 8 bases. Looked up from germline, CDR1 is LNHNV and CDR2 is YYDKDF (reference sequence). The CDR3 contains 15 residues. Trimming at V came to 0 bases and at J to 3 bases, leaving 4 bases not matched to a gene. The CDR3 DNA reads as TGTGCCACCAGCAGAGATTCCCTAGCGGGCTACGAGCAGTACTTC. This encodes CATSRDSLAGYEQYF.

V gene TRBV15 combines with J gene TRBJ2-7; the D is unclear. The V end lost 1 base, the J end lost 2 bases, and 9 bases lay between the germline ends. The CDR3 consists of 14 residues. Looked up from germline, CDR1 is LNHNV and CDR2 is YYDKDF (reference sequence). CDR3 region: CATSRVGFPYEQYF. The DNA for the CDR3 is TGTGCCACCAGCAGAGTGGGCTTCCCCTACGAGCAGTACTTC.

This chain uses TRBV7-3 with TRBJ2-1; 9 positions match TRBD2. Germline lookup yields CDR1 SGHTA and CDR2 FQGTGA. Trimming took 4 bases from V and 8 from J; bases not matched to a gene: 9. The length of the CDR3 is 15 residues. The CDR3: CASSSLGTSFDEQFF. CDR3 DNA: TGTGCCAGCAGCTCTCTCGGGACTAGCTTCGATGAGCAGTTCTTC.

The chain is built from TRBV19 and TRBJ2-1; TRBD1 might be the D (6 bases). The germline gives CDR1 LNHDA, CDR2 SQIVND (reference sequence). This CDR3 has 15 residues. Trimming removed 11 bases from V and 4 bases from J, with 21 bases in between. The CDR3 sequence: CAARGRDNSYNEQFF. The CDR3 nucleotides read TGTGCCGCACGGGGACGGGACAACTCGTACAATGAGCAGTTCTTC.

In regard to this clone: A read error may explain this, as a much larger clone is one base away. CDR3 nucleotides: TGTGCCAGCAGCGTTGGTGGGAGCTCCTACGAGCAGTACTTC. Encoded protein: CASSVGGSSYEQYF. The chain has TRBV9 and TRBJ2-7, with D maybe TRBD2 (5 bases). The germline V gene encodes CDR1 SGDLS and CDR2 YYNGEE. The CDR3 extends over 14 amino acids. V was shortened by 2 bases and J by 0 bases, with 9 bases between the two germline ends.

In its sample, this clone was seen once. V usage is TRBV27 and J usage is TRBJ2-2; perhaps TRBD2 as D (6 bases). V was clipped by 3 bases and J by 7 bases, with 12 bases between them. Per the germline V gene, CDR1 is MNHEY and CDR2 is SMNVEV (reference sequence). The CDR3 is 14 residues long. CDR3 loop: CASSLEGRGGELFF. CDR3 sequence (DNA): TGTGCCAGCAGTTTGGAGGGACGAGGCGGGGAGCTGTTTTTT.

The rearrangement uses TRBV5-1 and TRBJ2-3, with TRBD2 as a possible D gene (6 bases). The CDR3 runs 17 residues. V was trimmed by 0 bases and J by 3 bases, leaving 17 bases between them. From germline, CDR1 is SGHRS and CDR2 YFSETQ. CDR3: CASSLALRGIRTDTQYF. CDR3 nucleotide sequence: TGCGCCAGCAGCTTGGCCCTTCGGGGGATAAGGACAGATACGCAGTATTTT.

The chain uses TRBV28 and TRBJ2-5; a weak D match, TRBD2 (5 bases). This CDR3 has 16 amino acids. Trimming shortened V by 6 bases and J by 1 base, and 18 bases separated the two germline ends. The germline gives CDR1 MDHEN, CDR2 SYDVKM. The CDR3 DNA sequence: TGTGCCAGCAGCCCACCCGTAAGGCGGGCCCAAGAGACCCAGTACTTC. This translates into CASSPPVRRAQETQYF. The full variable domain, its missing parts supplied by reference TRBV28 and TRBJ2-5, is DVKVTQSSRYLVKRTGEKVFLECVQDMDHENMFWYRQDPGLGLRLIYFSYDVKMKEKGDIPEGYSVSREKKERFSLILESASTNQTSMYLCASSPPVRRAQETQYFGPGTRLLVL.

The CDR3 is CASSLGVAGPAGEQYF. CDR3 in DNA: TGTGCCAGCAGCTTGGGGGTCGCAGGGCCAGCGGGGGAGCAGTACTTC. V gene TRBV5-6 combines with J gene TRBJ2-7; TRBD2 matches 7 bases. Trimming at V came to 0 bases and at J to 7 bases, leaving 13 bases not matched to a gene. The CDR3 consists of 16 residues. From germline, CDR1 is SGHDT and CDR2 YYEEEE.

This chain connects TRBV6-5 to TRBJ2-5, with 7 bases that match TRBD1. Losses at the gene ends were 5 bases for V and 4 bases for J; bases not matched to a gene: 1. CDR1 and CDR2 (germline): MNHEY, SVGAGI. There are 12 residues in the CDR3. CDR3 DNA: TGTGCCAGCAGTGCAGGGGGAGAGACCCAGTACTTC. Translating gives CASSAGGETQYF.

V usage is TRBV5-1 and J usage is TRBJ2-6; the match to TRBD1 covers 11 bases. The CDR3 sequence is 21 residues long. Trimming cost V 4 bases and J 2 bases; bases outside gene matches: 17. The germline gives CDR1 SGHRS, CDR2 YFSETQ. This chain's CDR3 is CASSLGINLGQGAPGANVLTF. The CDR3, as DNA: TGCGCCAGCAGCCTCGGAATAAATCTTGGACAGGGGGCGCCTGGGGCCAACGTCCTGACTTTC.

This sequence joins TRBV27 and TRBJ2-1; 9 bases fit TRBD2. There are 15 residues in the CDR3. Germline trimming cut 3 bases from V and 2 bases from J; bases unmatched to any gene: 2. Germline V lookup: CDR1 MNHEY, CDR2 SMNVEV (reference sequence). Written as DNA, the CDR3 is TGTGCCAGCAGTTTTTTAGCGGGGGCCTACAATGAGCAGTTCTTC. Protein product: CASSFLAGAYNEQFF.

This chain connects TRBV7-2 to TRBJ1-1, with a possible D match to TRBD1 (6 bases). This CDR3 spans 15 amino acids. Looked up from germline, CDR1 is SGHTA and CDR2 is FQGNSA. V was pared by 5 bases and J by 0 bases, with 13 bases between. The CDR3 here is CASSTTTGVNTEAFF. The CDR3 DNA is TGTGCCAGCAGCACAACGACAGGAGTGAACACTGAAGCTTTCTTT.